This TCR beta chain comes out of a study of early T cells in non-severe SARS-CoV-2 infection. MiXCR was run by TCRdb on the 5' RACE reads, yielding one entry per CDR3 protein. Of nearly 95,000 distinct CDR3 sequences listed, roughly 15% are singletons. J lost 3 bases, V lost 0 bases, and 5 bases had no gene match. From germline, CDR1 is MNHEY and CDR2 SVGAGI. This CDR3 contains 15 residues. The sequencing here drew on whole blood, taken at baseline. This TCR derives from an adult who was a healthcare worker with PCR-confirmed SARS-CoV-2 infection or an uninfected control (not recorded which). The chain recombines TRBV6-5 with TRBJ2-7, with 7 positions matching TRBD1. The CDR3 coding sequence is TGTGCCAGCAGTTACTCTGAGACAGGGAACTACGAGCAGTACTTC. It codes for CASSYSETGNYEQYF.